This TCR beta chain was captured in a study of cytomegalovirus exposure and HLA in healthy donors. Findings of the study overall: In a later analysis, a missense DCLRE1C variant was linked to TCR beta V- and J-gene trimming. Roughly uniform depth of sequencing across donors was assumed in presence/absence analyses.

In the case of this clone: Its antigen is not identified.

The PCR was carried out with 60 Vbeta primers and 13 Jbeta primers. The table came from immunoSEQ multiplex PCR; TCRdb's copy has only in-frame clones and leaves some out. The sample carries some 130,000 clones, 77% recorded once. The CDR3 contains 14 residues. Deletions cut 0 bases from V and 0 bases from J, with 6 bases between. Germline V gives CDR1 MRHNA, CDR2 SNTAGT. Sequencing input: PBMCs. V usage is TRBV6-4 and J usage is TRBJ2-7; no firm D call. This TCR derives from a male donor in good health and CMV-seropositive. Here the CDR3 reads CASSDSGSSYEQYF. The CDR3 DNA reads TGTGCCAGCAGTGACTCCGGTAGCTCCTACGAGCAGTACTTC.